The sequence of this TCR beta chain was determined in a study of CD8 T cells in Susac syndrome. Reverse transcription of roughly 0.45 to 1 ug RNA used random hexamers. Each CDR3 protein is one row after TCRdb ran MiXCR on the immunoSEQ multiplex PCR reads. This table has more than 150,000 distinct CDR3 sequences, almost 96% appearing once. The TCR comes from a human donor with Susac syndrome. Sequencing was performed on CD4+ T cells from PBMCs.

This CDR3 is CSTDGQGWTYGYTF. The DNA for the CDR3 is TGCAGCACCGACGGTCAGGGGTGGACCTATGGCTACACCTTC. The rearrangement joins TRBV29-1 to TRBJ1-2; the D gene is possibly TRBD1 (6 bases). The V end was cut by 8 bases, the J end by 4 bases, with 20 bases between. The CDR3 spans 14 residues. CDR1 is SQVTM and CDR2 is ANQGSEA in the germline V gene.